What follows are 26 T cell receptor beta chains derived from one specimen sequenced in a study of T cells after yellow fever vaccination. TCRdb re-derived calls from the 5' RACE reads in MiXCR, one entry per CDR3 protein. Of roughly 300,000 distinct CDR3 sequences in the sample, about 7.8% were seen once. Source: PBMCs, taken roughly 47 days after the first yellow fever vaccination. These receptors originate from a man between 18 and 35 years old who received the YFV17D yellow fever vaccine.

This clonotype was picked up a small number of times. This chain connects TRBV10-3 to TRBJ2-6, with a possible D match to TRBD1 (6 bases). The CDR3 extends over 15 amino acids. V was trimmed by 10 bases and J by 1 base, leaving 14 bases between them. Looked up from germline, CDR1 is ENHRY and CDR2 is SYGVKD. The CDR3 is CATGTTKSGANVLTF. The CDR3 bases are TGTGCCACCGGGACAACAAAATCTGGGGCCAACGTCCTGACTTTC.

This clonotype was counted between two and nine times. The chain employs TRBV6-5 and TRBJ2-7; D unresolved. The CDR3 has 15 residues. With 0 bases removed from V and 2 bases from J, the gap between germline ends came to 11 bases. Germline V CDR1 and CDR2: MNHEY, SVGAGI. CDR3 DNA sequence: TGTGCCAGCAGTTACTCTGACTCCGTACCCTACGAGCAGTACGTC. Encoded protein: CASSYSDSVPYEQYV.

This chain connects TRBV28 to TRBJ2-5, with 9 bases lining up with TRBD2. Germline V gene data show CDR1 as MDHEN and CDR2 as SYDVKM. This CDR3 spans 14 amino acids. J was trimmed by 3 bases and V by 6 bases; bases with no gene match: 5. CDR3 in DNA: TGTGCCAGCAGGGTAGCGGGGGATGAAGAGACCCAGTACTTC. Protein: CASRVAGDEETQYF.

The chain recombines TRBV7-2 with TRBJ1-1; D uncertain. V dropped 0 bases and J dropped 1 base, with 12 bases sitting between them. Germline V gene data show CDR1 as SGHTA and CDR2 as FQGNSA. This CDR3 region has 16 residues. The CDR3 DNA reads TGTGCCAGCAGCTTAGCGCCTGGGTTAGCGAACACTGAAGCTTTCTTT. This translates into CASSLAPGLANTEAFF.

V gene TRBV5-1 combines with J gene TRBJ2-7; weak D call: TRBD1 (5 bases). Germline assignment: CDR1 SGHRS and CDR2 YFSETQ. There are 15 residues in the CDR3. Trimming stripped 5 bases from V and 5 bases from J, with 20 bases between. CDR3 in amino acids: CASRSPATVNDEQYF. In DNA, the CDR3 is TGCGCCAGCAGAAGTCCCGCGACAGTAAACGACGAGCAGTACTTC.

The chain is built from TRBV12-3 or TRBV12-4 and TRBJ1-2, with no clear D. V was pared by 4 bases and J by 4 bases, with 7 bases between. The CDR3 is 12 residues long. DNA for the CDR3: TGTGCCAGCAGTTCAAACACCTATGGCTACACCTTC. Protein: CASSSNTYGYTF.

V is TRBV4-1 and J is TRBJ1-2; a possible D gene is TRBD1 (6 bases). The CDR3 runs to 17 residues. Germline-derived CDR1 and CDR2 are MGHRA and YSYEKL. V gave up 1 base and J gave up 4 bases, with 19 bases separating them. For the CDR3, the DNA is TGCGCCAGCAGCCAAGGGAACCCCGCGGGGGCGGGCTATGGCTACACCTTC. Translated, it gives CASSQGNPAGAGYGYTF.

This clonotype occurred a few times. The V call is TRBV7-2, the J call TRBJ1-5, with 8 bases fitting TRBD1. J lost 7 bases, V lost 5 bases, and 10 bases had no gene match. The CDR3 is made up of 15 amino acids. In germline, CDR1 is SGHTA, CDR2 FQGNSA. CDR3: CASSTSGGAGQPQHF. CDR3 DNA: TGTGCCAGCAGCACTTCAGGGGGCGCAGGGCAGCCCCAGCATTTT.

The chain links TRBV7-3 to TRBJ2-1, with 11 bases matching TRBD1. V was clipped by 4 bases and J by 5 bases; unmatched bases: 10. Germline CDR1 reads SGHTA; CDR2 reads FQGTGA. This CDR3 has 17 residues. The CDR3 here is CASSSLHGTGGNNEQFF. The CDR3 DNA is TGTGCCAGCAGCTCCCTCCACGGGACAGGGGGAAACAATGAGCAGTTCTTC.

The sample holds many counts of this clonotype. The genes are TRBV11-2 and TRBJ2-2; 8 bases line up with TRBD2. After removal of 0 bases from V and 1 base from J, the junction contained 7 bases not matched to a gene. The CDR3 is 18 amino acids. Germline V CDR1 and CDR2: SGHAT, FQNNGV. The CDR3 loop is CASSLDPPGGMNTGELFF. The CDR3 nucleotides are TGTGCCAGCAGCTTAGACCCCCCGGGGGGGATGAACACCGGGGAGCTGTTTTTT.

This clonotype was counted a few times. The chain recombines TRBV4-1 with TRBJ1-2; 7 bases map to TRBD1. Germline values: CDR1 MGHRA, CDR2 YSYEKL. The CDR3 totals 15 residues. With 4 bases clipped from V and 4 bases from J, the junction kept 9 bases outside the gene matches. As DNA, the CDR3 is TGCGCCAGCAGCCTTCCGGGACAGCTAAGCTATGGCTACACCTTC. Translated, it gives CASSLPGQLSYGYTF.

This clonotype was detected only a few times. CDR3 loop: CASSLGGRDNQPQHF. The CDR3, as DNA: TGTGCCAGCAGCTTAGGGGGGAGGGACAATCAGCCCCAGCATTTT. The V gene is TRBV7-2, the J gene TRBJ1-5; TRBD1 is a possible D gene (5 bases). Germline loops: CDR1 SGHTA, CDR2 FQGNSA. This CDR3 is built from 15 residues. With 1 base removed from V and 3 bases from J, the gap between germline ends came to 10 bases.

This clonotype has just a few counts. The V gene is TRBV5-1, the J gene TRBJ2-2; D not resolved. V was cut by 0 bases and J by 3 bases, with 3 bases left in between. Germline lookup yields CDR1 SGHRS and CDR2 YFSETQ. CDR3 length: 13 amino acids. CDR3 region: CASSLVDTGELFF. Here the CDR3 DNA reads TGCGCCAGCAGCTTGGTCGACACCGGGGAGCTGTTTTTT. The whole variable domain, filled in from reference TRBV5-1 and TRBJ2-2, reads KAGVTQTPRYLIKTRGQQVTLSCSPISGHRSVSWYQQTPGQGLQFLFEYFSETQRNKGNFPGRFSGRQFSNSRSEMNVSTLELGDSALYLCASSLVDTGELFFGEGSRLTVL.

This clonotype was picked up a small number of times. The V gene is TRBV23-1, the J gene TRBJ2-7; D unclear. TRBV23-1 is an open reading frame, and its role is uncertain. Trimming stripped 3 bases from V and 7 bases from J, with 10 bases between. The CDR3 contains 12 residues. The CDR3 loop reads CASSHGFEEQYF. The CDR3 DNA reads TGCGCCAGCAGTCACGGGTTTGAAGAGCAGTACTTC.

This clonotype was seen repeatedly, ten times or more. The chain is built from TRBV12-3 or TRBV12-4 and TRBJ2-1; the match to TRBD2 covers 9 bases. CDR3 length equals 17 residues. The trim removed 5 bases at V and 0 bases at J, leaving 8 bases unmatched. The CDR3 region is CASSRASGASSYNEQFF. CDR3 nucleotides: TGTGCCAGCAGTCGGGCTAGCGGGGCGAGCTCCTACAATGAGCAGTTCTTC.

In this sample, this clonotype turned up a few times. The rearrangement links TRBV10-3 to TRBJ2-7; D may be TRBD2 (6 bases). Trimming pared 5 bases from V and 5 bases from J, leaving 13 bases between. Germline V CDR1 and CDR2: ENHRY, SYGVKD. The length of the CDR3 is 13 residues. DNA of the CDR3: TGTGCCATCAGTACACTGGGACTCAACGAGCAGTACGTC. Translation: CAISTLGLNEQYV.

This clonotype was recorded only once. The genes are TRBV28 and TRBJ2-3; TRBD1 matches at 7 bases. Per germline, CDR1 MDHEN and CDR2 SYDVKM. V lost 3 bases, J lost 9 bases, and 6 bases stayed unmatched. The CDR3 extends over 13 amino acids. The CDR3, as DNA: TGTGCCAGCAGTTTCCAGGGGGTCCGAACGCAGTATTTT. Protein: CASSFQGVRTQYF.

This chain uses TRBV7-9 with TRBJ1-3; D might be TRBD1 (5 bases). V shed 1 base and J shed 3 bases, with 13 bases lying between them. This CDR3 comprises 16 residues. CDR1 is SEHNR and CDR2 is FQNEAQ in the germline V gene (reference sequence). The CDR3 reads CASSLVGAGNGNTIYF. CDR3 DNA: TGTGCCAGCAGCTTAGTTGGGGCAGGGAATGGAAACACCATATATTTT.

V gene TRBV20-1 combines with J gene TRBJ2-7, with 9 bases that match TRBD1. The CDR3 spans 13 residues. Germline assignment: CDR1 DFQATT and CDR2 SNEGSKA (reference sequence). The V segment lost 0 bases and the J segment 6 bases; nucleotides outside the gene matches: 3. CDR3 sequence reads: CSARDGTGLEQYF. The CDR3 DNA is TGCAGTGCTAGAGATGGGACAGGGCTCGAGCAGTACTTC.

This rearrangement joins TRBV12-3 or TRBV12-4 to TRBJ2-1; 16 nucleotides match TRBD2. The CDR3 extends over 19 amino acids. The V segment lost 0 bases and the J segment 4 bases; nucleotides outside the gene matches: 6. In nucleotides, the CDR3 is TGTGCCAGCAGTTTAGCGGGACTAGCGGGGGGGCTCTCATACAATGAGCAGTTCTTC. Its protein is CASSLAGLAGGLSYNEQFF.

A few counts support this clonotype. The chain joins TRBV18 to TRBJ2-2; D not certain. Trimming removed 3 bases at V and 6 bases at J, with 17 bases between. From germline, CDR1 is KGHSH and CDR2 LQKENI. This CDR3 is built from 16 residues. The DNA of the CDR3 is TGTGCCAGCTCACCTCCAGATGGGTATGGTGCCGGGGAGCTGTTTTTT. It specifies CASSPPDGYGAGELFF.

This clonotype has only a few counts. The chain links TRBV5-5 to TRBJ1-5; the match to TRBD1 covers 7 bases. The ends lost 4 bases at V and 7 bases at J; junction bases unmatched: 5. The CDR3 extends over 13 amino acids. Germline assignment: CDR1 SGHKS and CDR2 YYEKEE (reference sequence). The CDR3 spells CASSQTGYQPQHF. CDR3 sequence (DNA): TGTGCCAGCAGCCAGACAGGGTACCAGCCCCAGCATTTT.

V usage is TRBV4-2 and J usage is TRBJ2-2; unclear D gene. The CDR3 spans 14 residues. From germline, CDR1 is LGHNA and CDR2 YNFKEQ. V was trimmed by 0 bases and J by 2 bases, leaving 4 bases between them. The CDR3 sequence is CASSQDRNTGELFF. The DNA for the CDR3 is TGTGCCAGCAGCCAAGATCGAAACACCGGGGAGCTGTTTTTT.

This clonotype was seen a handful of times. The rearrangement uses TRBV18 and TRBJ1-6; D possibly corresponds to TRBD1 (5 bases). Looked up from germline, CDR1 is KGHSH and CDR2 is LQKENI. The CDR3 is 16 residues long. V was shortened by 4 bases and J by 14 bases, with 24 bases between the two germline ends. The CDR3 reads CASSRGLRTEDFTLHF. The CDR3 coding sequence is TGTGCCAGCTCACGGGGGTTGAGGACCGAGGACTTCACCCTCCACTTT.

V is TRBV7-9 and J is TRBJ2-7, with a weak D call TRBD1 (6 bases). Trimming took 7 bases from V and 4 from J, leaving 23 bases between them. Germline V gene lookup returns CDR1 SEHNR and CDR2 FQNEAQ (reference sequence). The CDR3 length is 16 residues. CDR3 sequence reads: CASIPRQDTGSYEQYF. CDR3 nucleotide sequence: TGTGCCAGCATTCCGAGACAGGACACGGGGAGTTACGAGCAGTACTTC.

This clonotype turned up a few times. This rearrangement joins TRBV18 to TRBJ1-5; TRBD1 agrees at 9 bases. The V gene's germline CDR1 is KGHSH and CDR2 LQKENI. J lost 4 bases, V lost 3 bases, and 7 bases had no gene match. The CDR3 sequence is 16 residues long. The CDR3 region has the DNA TGTGCCAGCTCACCCTCGACAGGGGGATTGAATCAGCCCCAGCATTTT. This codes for CASSPSTGGLNQPQHF. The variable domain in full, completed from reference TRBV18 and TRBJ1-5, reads NAGVMQNPRHLVRRRGQEARLRCSPMKGHSHVYWYRQLPEEGLKFMVYLQKENIIDESGMPKERFSAEFPKEGPSILRIQQVVRGDSAAYFCASSPSTGGLNQPQHFGDGTRLSIL.